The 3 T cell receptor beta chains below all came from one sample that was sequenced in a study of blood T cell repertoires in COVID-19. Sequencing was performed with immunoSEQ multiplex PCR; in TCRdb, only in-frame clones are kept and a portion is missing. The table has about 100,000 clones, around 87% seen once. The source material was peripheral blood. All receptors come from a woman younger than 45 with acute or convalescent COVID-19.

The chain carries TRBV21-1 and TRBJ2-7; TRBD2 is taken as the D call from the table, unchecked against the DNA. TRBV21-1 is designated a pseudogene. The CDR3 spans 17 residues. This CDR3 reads CASSKEGEGPHSYEQYF. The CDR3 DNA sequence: TGTGCCAGCAGCAAAGAAGGGGAGGGGCCTCACTCCTACGAGCAGTACTTC.

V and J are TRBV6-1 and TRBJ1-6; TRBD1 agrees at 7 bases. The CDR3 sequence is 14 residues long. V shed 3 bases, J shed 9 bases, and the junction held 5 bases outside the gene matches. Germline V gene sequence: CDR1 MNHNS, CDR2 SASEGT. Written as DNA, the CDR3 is TGTGCCAGCAGTGAGACAGGGTTGAGTTCACCCCTCCACTTT. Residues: CASSETGLSSPLHF.

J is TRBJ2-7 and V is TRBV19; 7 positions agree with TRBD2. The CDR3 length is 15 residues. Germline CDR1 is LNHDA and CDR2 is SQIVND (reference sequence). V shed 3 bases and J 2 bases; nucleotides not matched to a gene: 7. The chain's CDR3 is CASSISSGTTYEQYF. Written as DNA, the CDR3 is TGTGCCAGTAGTATCTCGAGCGGGACTACCTACGAGCAGTACTTC.